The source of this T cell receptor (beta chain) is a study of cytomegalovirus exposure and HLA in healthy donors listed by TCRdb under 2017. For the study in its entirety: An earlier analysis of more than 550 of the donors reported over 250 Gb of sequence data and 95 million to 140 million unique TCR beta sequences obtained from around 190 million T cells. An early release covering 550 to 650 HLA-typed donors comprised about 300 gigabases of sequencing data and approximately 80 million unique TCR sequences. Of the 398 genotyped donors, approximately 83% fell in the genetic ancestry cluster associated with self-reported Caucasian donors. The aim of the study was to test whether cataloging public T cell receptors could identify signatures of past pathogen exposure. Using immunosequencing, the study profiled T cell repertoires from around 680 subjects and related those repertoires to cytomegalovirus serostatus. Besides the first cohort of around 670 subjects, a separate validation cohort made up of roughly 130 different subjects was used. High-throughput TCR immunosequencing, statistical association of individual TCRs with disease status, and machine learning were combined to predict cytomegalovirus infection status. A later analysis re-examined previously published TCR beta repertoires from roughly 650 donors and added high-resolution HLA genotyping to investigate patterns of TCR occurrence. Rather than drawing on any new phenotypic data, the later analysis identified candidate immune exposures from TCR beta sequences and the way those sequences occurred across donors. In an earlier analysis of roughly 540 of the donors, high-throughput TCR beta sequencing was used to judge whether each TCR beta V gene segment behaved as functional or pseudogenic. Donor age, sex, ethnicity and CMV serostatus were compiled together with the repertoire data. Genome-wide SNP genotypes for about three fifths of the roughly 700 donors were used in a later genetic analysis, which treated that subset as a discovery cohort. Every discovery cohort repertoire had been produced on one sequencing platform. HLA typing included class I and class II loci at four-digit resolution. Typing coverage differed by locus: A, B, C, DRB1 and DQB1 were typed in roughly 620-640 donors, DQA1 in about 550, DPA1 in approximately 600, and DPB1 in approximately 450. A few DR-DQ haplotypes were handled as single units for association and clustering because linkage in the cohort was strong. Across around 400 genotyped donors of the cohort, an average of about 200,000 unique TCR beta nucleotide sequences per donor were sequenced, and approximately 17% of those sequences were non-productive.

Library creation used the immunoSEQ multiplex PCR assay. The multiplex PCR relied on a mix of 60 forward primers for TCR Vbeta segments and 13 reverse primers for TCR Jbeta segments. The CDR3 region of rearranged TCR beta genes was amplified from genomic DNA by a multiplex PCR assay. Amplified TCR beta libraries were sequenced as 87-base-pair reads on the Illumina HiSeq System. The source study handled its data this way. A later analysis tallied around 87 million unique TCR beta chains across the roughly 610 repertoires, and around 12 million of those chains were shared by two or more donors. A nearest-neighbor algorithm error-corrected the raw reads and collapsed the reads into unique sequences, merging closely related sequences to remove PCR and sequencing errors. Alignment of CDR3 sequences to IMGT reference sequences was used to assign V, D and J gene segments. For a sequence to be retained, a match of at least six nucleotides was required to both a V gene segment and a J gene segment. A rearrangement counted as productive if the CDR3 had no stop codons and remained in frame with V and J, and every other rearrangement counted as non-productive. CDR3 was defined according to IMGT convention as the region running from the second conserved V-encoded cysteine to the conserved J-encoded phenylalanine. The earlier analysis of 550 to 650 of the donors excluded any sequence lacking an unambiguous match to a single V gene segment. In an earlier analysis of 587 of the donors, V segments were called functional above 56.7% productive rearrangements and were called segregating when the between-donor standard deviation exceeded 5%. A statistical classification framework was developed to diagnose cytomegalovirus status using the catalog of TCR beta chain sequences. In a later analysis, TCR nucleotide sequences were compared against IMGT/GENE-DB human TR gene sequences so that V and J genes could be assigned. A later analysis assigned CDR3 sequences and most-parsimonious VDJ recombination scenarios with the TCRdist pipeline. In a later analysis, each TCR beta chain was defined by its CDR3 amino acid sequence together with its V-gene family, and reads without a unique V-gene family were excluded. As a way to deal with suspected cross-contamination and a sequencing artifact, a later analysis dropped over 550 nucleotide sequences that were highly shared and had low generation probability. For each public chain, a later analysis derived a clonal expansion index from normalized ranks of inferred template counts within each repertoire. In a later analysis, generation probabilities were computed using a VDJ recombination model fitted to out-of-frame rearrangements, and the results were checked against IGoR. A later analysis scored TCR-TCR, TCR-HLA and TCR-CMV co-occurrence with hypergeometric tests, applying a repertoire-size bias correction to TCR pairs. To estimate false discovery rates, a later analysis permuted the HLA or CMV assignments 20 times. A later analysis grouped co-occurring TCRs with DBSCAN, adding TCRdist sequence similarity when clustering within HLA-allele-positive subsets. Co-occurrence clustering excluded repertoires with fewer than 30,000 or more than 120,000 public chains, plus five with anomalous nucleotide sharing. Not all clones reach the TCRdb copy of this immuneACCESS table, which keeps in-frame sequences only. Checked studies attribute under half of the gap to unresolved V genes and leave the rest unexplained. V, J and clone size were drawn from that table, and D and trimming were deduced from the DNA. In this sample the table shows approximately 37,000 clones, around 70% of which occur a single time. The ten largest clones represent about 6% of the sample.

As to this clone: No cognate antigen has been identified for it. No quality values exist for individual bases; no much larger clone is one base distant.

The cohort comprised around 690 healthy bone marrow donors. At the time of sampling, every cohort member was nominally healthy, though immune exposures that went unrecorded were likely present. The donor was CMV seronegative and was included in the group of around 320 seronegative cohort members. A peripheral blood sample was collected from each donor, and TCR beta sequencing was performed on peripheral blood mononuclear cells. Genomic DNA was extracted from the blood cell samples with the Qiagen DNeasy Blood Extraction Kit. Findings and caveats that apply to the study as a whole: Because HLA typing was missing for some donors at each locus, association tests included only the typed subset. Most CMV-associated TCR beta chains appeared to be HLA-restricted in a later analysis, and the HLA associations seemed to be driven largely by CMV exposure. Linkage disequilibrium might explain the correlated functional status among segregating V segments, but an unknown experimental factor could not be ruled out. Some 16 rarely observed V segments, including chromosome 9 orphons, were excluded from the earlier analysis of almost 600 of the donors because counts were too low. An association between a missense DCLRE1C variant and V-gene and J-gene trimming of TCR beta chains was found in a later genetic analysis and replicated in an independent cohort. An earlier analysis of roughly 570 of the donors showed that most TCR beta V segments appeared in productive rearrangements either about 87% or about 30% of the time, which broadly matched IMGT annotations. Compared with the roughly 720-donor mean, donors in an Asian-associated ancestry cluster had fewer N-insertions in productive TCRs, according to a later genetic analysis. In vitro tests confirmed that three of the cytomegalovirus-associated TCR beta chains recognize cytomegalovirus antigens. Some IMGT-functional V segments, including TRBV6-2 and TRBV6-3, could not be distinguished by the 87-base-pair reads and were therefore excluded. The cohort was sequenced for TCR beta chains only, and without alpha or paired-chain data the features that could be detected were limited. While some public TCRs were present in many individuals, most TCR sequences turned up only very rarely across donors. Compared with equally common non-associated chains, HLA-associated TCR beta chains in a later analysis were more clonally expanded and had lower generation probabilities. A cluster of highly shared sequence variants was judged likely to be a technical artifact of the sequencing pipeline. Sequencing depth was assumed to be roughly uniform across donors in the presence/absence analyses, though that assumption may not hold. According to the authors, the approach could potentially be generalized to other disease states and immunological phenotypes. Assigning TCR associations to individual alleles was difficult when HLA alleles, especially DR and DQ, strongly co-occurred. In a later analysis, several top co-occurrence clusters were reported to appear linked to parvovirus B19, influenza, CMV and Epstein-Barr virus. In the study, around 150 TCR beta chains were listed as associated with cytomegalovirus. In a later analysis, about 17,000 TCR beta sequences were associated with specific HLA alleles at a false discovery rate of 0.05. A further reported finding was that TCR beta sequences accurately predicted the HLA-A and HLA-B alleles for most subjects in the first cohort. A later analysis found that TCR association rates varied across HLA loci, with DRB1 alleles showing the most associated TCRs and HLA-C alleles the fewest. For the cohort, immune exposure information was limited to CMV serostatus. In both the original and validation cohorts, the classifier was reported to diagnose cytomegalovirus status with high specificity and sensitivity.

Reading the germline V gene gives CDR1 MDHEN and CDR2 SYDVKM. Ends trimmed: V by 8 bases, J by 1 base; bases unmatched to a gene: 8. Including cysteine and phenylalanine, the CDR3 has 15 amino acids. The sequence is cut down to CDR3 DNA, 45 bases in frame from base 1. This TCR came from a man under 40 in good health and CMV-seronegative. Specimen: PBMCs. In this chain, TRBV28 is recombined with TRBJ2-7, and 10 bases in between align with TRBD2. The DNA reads TGTGCCAGCCGAGCGGGAGGGAGTCCTTCCTACGAGCAGTACTTC. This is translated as CASRAGGSPSYEQYF.